This TCR beta chain was recorded in a study of shared clonotypes between healthy human individuals. Assay used: immunoSEQ multiplex PCR; TCRdb lists only in-frame clones, some missing. Of approximately 97,000 clones listed, roughly two thirds are singletons. This receptor was identified in a man in his thirties or forties in good health. The sequencing sample was made of memory CD8+ T cells sorted from blood. Subset: CD45RO+ cells pooled with CCR7-negative TemRA cells.

CDR3: CASSLVDSGKDEQYF. The CDR3 nucleotides read TGTGCCAGCAGCTTAGTGGATAGCGGGAAAGACGAGCAGTACTTC. The rearrangement links TRBV11-3 to TRBJ2-7; 8 positions agree with TRBD2. The trim removed 1 base at V and 5 bases at J, leaving 7 bases unmatched. In germline, CDR1 is SGHNT, CDR2 YENEEA. The CDR3 totals 15 residues.